Each of the 14 T cell receptor beta chains below was sequenced from the same sample in a study of beta chain features in type 1 diabetes. Study outcomes and limitations: Type 1 diabetes patients had TCRB CDR3s that were shorter (moderately but significantly so) in all four CD4+ subsets.

Since all of the isolated RNA was reverse transcribed, expressed TCRB transcripts were what got sequenced. Profiling relied on immunoSEQ multiplex PCR, and the TCRdb table lists in-frame clones only, not all of them. This table has more than 120,000 clones, around an eighth appearing once. These receptors have no identified antigens. Sequencing used central memory CD4+ T cells from blood. All receptors come from a man aged 18 to 30 with type 1 diabetes.

The chain uses TRBV5-4 and TRBJ2-7, with D unresolved. The germline CDR1 and CDR2 sequences are SGHNT and YYREEE (reference sequence). The V and J ends lost 2 bases and 1 base respectively, with 10 bases between them. The CDR3 extends over 14 amino acids. The CDR3 DNA sequence: TGTGCCAGCAGCTTTGGCGACACATCCTACGAGCAGTACTTC. Protein product: CASSFGDTSYEQYF.

This clone was detected a few times. The genes are TRBV30 and TRBJ1-1; D gene uncertain. The CDR3 totals 13 residues. V was cut by 0 bases and J by 1 base, with 6 bases left in between. Germline-derived CDR1 and CDR2 are GTSNPN and SVGIG (reference sequence). This CDR3 is CAWSVNQNTEAFF. As DNA, the CDR3 is TGTGCCTGGAGTGTCAACCAGAACACTGAAGCTTTCTTT.

With respect to this clone: Other DNA sequences of this sample code for an identical CDR3. The chain is built from TRBV11-1 and TRBJ2-6; D gene unclear. Germline V lookup: CDR1 SGHAT, CDR2 FQDESV (reference sequence). The CDR3 covers 16 residues. V dropped 5 bases and J dropped 4 bases, with 15 bases sitting between them. The CDR3 loop reads CASSLSLGAGANVLTF. The CDR3 nucleotides are TGTGCCAGCAGCCTAAGCCTGGGCGCGGGGGCCAACGTCCTGACTTTC.

The chain employs TRBV5-4 and TRBJ2-7; D is possibly TRBD1 (6 bases). This CDR3 has 14 residues. Trimming left V 4 bases short and J 2 bases short, with 13 bases between. Germline V gene data show CDR1 as SGHNT and CDR2 as YYREEE (reference sequence). Here the CDR3 DNA reads TGTGCCAGCAGCCCGCGGACAGACACCTACGAGCAGTACTTC. Encoded protein: CASSPRTDTYEQYF. Full variable domain (rest looked up from reference TRBV5-4 and TRBJ2-7): ETGVTQSPTHLIKTRGQQVTLRCSSQSGHNTVSWYQQALGQGPQFIFQYYREEENGRGNFPPRFSGLQFPNYSSELNVNALELDDSALYLCASSPRTDTYEQYFGPGTRLTVT.

This clone was seen a few times. The rearrangement links TRBV11-2 to TRBJ2-5; D uncertain. Germline V CDR1 and CDR2: SGHAT, FQNNGV. V dropped 1 base and J dropped 5 bases, with 5 bases sitting between them. The CDR3 consists of 12 residues. In nucleotides, the CDR3 is TGTGCCAGCAGCTTAGTCGGGGAGACCCAGTACTTC. Translating gives CASSLVGETQYF.

The chain links TRBV6-5 to TRBJ1-1, with 7 bases lining up with TRBD1. CDR3 length equals 13 residues. Trimming removed 6 bases from V and 3 bases from J; junction bases left unmatched: 4. Germline CDR1 reads MNHEY; CDR2 reads SVGAGI. CDR3 nucleotides: TGTGCCAGCAGCACAGGGGTCGACACTGAAGCTTTCTTT. This gives the protein CASSTGVDTEAFF.

This clone showed up just a few times. The chain is built from TRBV14 and TRBJ2-5; 11 nucleotides line up with TRBD1. Trimming cost V 7 bases and J 4 bases; bases outside gene matches: 8. The CDR3 contains 15 residues. Germline V gives CDR1 SGHDN, CDR2 FVKESK. The CDR3 region has the DNA TGTGCCAGCACCCTAGGACAGGGGGCATCAGAGACCCAGTACTTC. Protein: CASTLGQGASETQYF.

This chain connects TRBV5-1 to TRBJ2-3; TRBD1 agrees at 9 bases. V lost 3 bases to trimming and J lost 0 bases; unmatched junction nucleotides: 8. Germline V gene sequence: CDR1 SGHRS, CDR2 YFSETQ. The CDR3 has 17 residues. The CDR3 loop reads CASSSGQGIPSTDTQYF. The CDR3, as DNA: TGCGCCAGCAGCTCCGGACAGGGGATACCCAGCACAGATACGCAGTATTTT.

This clone was found a few times. The chain employs TRBV20-1 and TRBJ1-2; the D is unclear. The CDR3 is 11 amino acids. CDR1 is DFQATT, CDR2 SNEGSKA, per germline (reference sequence). The V end lost 5 bases, the J end lost 5 bases, and 9 bases lay between the germline ends. CDR3 residues: CSAPDQYGYTF. The CDR3 DNA is TGCAGTGCTCCGGACCAATATGGCTACACCTTC.

This clone was seen many times. The chain carries TRBV10-3 and TRBJ2-3, with 7 bases matching TRBD2. There are 15 residues in the CDR3. Looked up from germline, CDR1 is ENHRY and CDR2 is SYGVKD. V trimming: 11 bases; J trimming: 2 bases; junction bases outside the gene matches: 13. The CDR3 here is CASKRGAGDTDTQYF. CDR3 in DNA: TGTGCCTCCAAGCGTGGCGCGGGAGACACAGATACGCAGTATTTT.

This clone has just a few counts. Other DNA sequences in the same sample also yield this CDR3. The J gene is TRBJ1-4, the V gene TRBV5-1; possible D gene TRBD1, 5 bases. V shed 2 bases and J shed 4 bases, with 12 bases lying between them. Germline assignment: CDR1 SGHRS and CDR2 YFSETQ. The CDR3 has 15 amino acids. The CDR3 spells CASSFEGTGNEKLFF. The DNA of the CDR3 is TGCGCCAGCAGCTTCGAGGGGACGGGTAATGAAAAACTGTTTTTT.

This clone came up a few times. This chain joins TRBV11-3 and TRBJ2-1; a weak D match, TRBD2 (5 bases). The germline V gene encodes CDR1 SGHNT and CDR2 YENEEA. The V and J ends lost 5 bases and 4 bases respectively, with 12 bases between them. The length of the CDR3 is 14 residues. The CDR3 DNA reads TGTGCCAGCAGCCCCCGGGAACCATACAATGAGCAGTTCTTC. Its translation: CASSPREPYNEQFF.

This clone was picked up a small number of times. The sample contains more than one DNA sequence encoding this CDR3. The chain is built from TRBV19 and TRBJ2-5; 8 bases are a match to TRBD2. The germline gives CDR1 LNHDA, CDR2 SQIVND (reference sequence). The CDR3 extends over 15 amino acids. The V and J ends lost 3 bases and 4 bases, in that order; junction bases with no gene match: 7. The CDR3 loop is CASSMSGGPGETQYF. The CDR3 DNA is TGTGCCAGTAGTATGTCGGGGGGGCCGGGAGAGACCCAGTACTTC.

This clone showed up just a few times. V gene TRBV2 combines with J gene TRBJ2-5; TRBD1 agrees at 9 bases. After removal of 7 bases from V and 5 bases from J, the junction contained 11 bases not matched to a gene. The length of the CDR3 is 15 residues. Germline CDR1 is SNHLY and CDR2 is FYNNEI. The CDR3 DNA reads as TGTGCCAGCATACGGGACAGGGCAATGGAGGAGACCCAGTACTTC. It translates to CASIRDRAMEETQYF.